The 16 T cell receptor beta chains reported below all come from one sample, sequenced in a study of cytomegalovirus exposure and HLA in healthy donors. The study ran its PCR with 60 Vbeta and 13 Jbeta primers. Repertoires were generated with immunoSEQ multiplex PCR, while TCRdb's copy carries only in-frame clones and drops some. In the table there are approximately 120,000 clones, roughly four fifths of which are singletons. The sequenced material came from PBMCs. These receptors came from a woman between 55 and 75 years old in good health and CMV-seropositive.

The rearrangement joins TRBV7-2 to TRBJ2-7, with a tentative D call TRBD1 (6 bases). Looked up from germline, CDR1 is SGHTA and CDR2 is FQGNSA. The CDR3 is 15 amino acids. V shed 5 bases and J shed 7 bases, with 21 bases lying between them. The CDR3 sequence: CASSEGGTARQEQYF. As DNA, the CDR3 is TGTGCCAGCAGCGAAGGGGGAACGGCCAGACAAGAGCAGTACTTC.

J is TRBJ1-2 and V is TRBV6-4; 10 bases align to TRBD1. This CDR3 region has 15 residues. V shed 6 bases, J shed 3 bases, and the junction held 7 bases outside the gene matches. Germline values: CDR1 MRHNA, CDR2 SNTAGT. The CDR3: CASRPGTGDYYGYTF. The CDR3 nucleotides are TGTGCCAGCAGACCTGGGACAGGGGATTACTATGGCTACACCTTC.

This chain links TRBV5-6 with TRBJ1-1; 7 nucleotides match TRBD1. The J segment lost 5 bases and the V segment lost 4 bases, leaving 8 bases of the junction unmatched. The CDR3 loop spans 14 amino acids. Germline lookup yields CDR1 SGHDT and CDR2 YYEEEE. CDR3 protein: CASSEMDRWTEAFF. In DNA, the CDR3 is TGTGCCAGCAGCGAAATGGACAGGTGGACTGAAGCTTTCTTT.

The V gene is TRBV6-5, the J gene TRBJ1-1, with TRBD1 matching 7 bases. This CDR3 region has 15 residues. In germline, CDR1 is MNHEY, CDR2 SVGAGI. V dropped 2 bases and J dropped 4; count of bases not matched to a gene: 7. In DNA, the CDR3 is TGTGCCAGCAGTTACGGGCAGGGGGTGGGCACTGAAGCTTTCTTT. It is translated as CASSYGQGVGTEAFF.

The chain carries TRBV6-1 and TRBJ1-1, with D uncertain. This CDR3 has 15 residues. The germline V and J ends were trimmed by 4 bases and 5 bases, with 17 bases remaining between them. Looked up from germline, CDR1 is MNHNS and CDR2 is SASEGT. DNA for the CDR3: TGTGCCAGCAGTGGATTGCGGGGAACGAGGACTGAAGCTTTCTTT. It is translated as CASSGLRGTRTEAFF.

The chain couples TRBV5-4 to TRBJ1-1; TRBD1 agrees at 7 bases. Germline V gives CDR1 SGHNT, CDR2 YYREEE (reference sequence). V gave up 4 bases and J gave up 3 bases; unmatched junction bases: 6. The CDR3 length is 14 residues. In DNA form, the CDR3 reads TGTGCCAGCAGCGACAGGGTAATGCACACTGAAGCTTTCTTT. Translation gives CASSDRVMHTEAFF.

This clone was detected once. The rearrangement joins TRBV6-1 to TRBJ2-3; TRBD2 agrees at 8 bases. J gave up 5 bases and V 2 bases, and 6 bases lay outside the gene matches. CDR1 is MNHNS, CDR2 SASEGT, per germline. This CDR3 contains 15 residues. The CDR3 DNA reads TGTGCCAGCAGTGAATTGGGCGGGGGGCGAGATACGCAGTATTTT. It translates to CASSELGGGRDTQYF.

The chain joins TRBV6-1 to TRBJ1-2, with D perhaps TRBD1 (6 bases). Trimming pared 8 bases from V and 6 bases from J, leaving 16 bases between. The CDR3 contains 13 residues. Germline V CDR1 and CDR2: MNHNS, SASEGT. The CDR3: CASYRPGDHGYTF. For the CDR3, the DNA is TGTGCCAGCTACCGACCAGGGGACCATGGCTACACCTTC.

This clone was seen only once. V gene TRBV1 combines with J gene TRBJ1-3. TRBV1 is a pseudogene locus. The CDR3 is 18 residues long. The CDR3 sequence is CTSSQEEASIISGNTIYF. The CDR3, as DNA: TGCACCAGCAGCCAAGAGGAGGCCTCTATTATCTCTGGAAACACCATATATTTT.

The sample holds one count of this clone. The chain employs TRBV30 and TRBJ1-3; perhaps TRBD1 as D (6 bases). The CDR3 runs 16 residues. Germline CDR1 GTSNPN, CDR2 SVGIG (reference sequence). The ends were cut back, 2 bases at V and 0 bases at J, with 14 bases in the middle. The CDR3 spells CAWSRGGLLSGNTIYF. CDR3 DNA sequence: TGTGCCTGGAGTAGGGGGGGACTACTCTCTGGAAACACCATATATTTT.

This rearrangement joins TRBV30 to TRBJ2-3, with 10 bases identical to TRBD2. The junction had 8 bases not matched to a gene; V was cut back by 0 bases and J by 8 bases. Germline assignment: CDR1 GTSNPN and CDR2 SVGIG (reference sequence). CDR3 length: 15 residues. CDR3 loop: CAWSVLAGAVGTQYF. CDR3 nucleotides: TGTGCCTGGAGTGTCCTAGCGGGAGCCGTAGGTACGCAGTATTTT. Full variable domain (remainder filled in from reference TRBV30 and TRBJ2-3): SQTIHQWPATLVQPVGSPLSLECTVEGTSNPNLYWYRQAAGRGLQLLFYSVGIGQISSEVPQNLSASRPQDRQFILSSKKLLLSDSGFYLCAWSVLAGAVGTQYFGPGTRLTVL.

The chain carries TRBV5-1 and TRBJ1-1, with 9 bases matching TRBD1. CDR3 size: 16 residues. Trimming removed 2 bases from V and 3 bases from J; junction bases left unmatched: 8. The germline gives CDR1 SGHRS, CDR2 YFSETQ. The CDR3, as DNA: TGCGCCAGCAGCTTTACAGGGGGCGATTTGGACACTGAAGCTTTCTTT. Its translation: CASSFTGGDLDTEAFF.

For this clone: This CDR3 is also generated by other DNA sequences in the sample. The chain employs TRBV6-5 and TRBJ1-5; D may be TRBD1 (6 bases). The ends were cut back, 0 bases at V and 2 bases at J, with 8 bases in the middle. The CDR3 runs 15 residues. The germline V gene encodes CDR1 MNHEY and CDR2 SVGAGI. CDR3 amino acids: CASSYSAGGNQPQHF. The CDR3 DNA is TGTGCCAGCAGTTACTCCGCAGGGGGCAATCAGCCCCAGCATTTT.

The chain employs TRBV14 and TRBJ1-2, with 10 bases fitting TRBD1. The CDR3 is 15 amino acids. Germline CDR1 reads SGHDN; CDR2 reads FVKESK. V was clipped by 4 bases and J by 1 base; unmatched bases: 3. Written as DNA, the CDR3 is TGTGCCAGCAGCCGGACAGGGGGTTATAACTATGGCTACACCTTC. Residues: CASSRTGGYNYGYTF.

The gene calls are TRBV10-1 and TRBJ2-5; 9 bases fit TRBD2. Trimming at V came to 0 bases and at J to 1 base, leaving 12 bases not matched to a gene. The CDR3 has 19 amino acids. Germline V gene data show CDR1 as WNHNN and CDR2 as SYGVQD (reference sequence). The CDR3 DNA follows: TGCGCCAGCAGTGAGTCATGGGCGGGAGGGCCGCTTCTCCAAGAGACCCAGTACTTC. Translating gives CASSESWAGGPLLQETQYF.

The chain carries TRBV30 and TRBJ1-3; possibly TRBD1 for D (5 bases). The CDR3 is made up of 13 amino acids. CDR1 is GTSNPN and CDR2 is SVGIG in the germline V gene (reference sequence). The V end lost 4 bases, the J end lost 2 bases, and 9 bases lay between the germline ends. Here the CDR3 reads CAWTGNPGNTIYF. The CDR3 region has the DNA TGTGCCTGGACAGGGAACCCTGGAAACACCATATATTTT.